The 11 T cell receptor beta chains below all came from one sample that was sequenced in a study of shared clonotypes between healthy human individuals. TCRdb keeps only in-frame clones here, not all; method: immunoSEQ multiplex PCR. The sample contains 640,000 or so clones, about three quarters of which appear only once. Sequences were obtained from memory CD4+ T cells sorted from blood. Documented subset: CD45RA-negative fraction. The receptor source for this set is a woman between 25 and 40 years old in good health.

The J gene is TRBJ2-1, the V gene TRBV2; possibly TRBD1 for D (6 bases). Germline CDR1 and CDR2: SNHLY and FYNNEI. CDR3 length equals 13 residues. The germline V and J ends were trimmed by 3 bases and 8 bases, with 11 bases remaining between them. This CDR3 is CASSEQGNDEQFF. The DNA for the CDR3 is TGTGCCAGCAGTGAGCAGGGGAACGATGAGCAGTTCTTC.

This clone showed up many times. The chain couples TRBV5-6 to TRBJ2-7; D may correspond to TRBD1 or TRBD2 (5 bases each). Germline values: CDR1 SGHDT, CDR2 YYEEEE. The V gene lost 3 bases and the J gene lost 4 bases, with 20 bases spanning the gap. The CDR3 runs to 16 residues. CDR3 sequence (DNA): TGTGCCAGCAGCTCTTACGGGGCCGATTTCGGGTACGAGCAGTACTTC. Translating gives CASSSYGADFGYEQYF.

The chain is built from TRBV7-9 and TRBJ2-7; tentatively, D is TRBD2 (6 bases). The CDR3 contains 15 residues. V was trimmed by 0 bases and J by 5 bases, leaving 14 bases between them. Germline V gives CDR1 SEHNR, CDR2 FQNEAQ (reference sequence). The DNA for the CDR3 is TGTGCCAGCAGCTTAGCATTTCGGGGGAGGAACGAGCAGTACTTC. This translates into CASSLAFRGRNEQYF.

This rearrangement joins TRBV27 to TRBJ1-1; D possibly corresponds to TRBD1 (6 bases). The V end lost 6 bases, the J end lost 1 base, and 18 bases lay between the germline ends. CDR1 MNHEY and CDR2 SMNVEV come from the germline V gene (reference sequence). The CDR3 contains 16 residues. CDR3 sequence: CASRIRSWGANTEAFF. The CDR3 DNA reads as TGTGCCAGCAGAATCCGGAGCTGGGGGGCGAACACTGAAGCTTTCTTT.

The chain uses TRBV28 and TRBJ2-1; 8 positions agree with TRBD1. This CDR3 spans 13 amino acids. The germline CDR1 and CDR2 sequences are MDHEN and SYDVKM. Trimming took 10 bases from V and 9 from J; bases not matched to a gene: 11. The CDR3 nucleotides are TGTGCCACTCTGGACAGGGACATCGGTGAGCAGTTCTTC. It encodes CATLDRDIGEQFF.

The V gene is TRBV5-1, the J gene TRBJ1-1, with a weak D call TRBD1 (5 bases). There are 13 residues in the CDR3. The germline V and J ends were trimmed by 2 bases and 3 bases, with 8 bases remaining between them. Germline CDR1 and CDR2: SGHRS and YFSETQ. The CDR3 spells CASSLQDYTEAFF. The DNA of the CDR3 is TGCGCCAGCAGCTTACAGGATTACACTGAAGCTTTCTTT. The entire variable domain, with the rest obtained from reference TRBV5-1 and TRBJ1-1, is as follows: KAGVTQTPRYLIKTRGQQVTLSCSPISGHRSVSWYQQTPGQGLQFLFEYFSETQRNKGNFPGRFSGRQFSNSRSEMNVSTLELGDSALYLCASSLQDYTEAFFGQGTRLTVV.

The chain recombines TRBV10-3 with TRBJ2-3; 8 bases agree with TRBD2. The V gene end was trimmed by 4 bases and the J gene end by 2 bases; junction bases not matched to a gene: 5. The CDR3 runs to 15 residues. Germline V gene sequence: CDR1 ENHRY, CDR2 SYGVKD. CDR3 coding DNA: TGTGCCATCAGTGTCGGCGGGAGGATCACAGATACGCAGTATTTT. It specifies CAISVGGRITDTQYF.

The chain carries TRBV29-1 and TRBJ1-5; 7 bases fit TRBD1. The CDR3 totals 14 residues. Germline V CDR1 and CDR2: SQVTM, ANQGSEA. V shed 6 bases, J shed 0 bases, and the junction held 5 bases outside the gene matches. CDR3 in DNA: TGCAGCGTAAGGGACAGTAATAGCAATCAGCCCCAGCATTTT. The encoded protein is CSVRDSNSNQPQHF.

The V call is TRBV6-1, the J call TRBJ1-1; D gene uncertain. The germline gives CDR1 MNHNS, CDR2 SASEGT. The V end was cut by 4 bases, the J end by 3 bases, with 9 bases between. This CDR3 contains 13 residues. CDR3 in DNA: TGTGCCAGCAGTGTGGAGGCGGACACTGAAGCTTTCTTT. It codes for CASSVEADTEAFF.

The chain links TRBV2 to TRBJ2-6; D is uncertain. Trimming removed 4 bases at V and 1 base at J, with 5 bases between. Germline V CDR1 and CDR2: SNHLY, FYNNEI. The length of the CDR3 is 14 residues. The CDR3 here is CASSGLSGANVLTF. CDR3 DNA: TGTGCCAGCAGTGGCCTATCTGGGGCCAACGTCCTGACTTTC.

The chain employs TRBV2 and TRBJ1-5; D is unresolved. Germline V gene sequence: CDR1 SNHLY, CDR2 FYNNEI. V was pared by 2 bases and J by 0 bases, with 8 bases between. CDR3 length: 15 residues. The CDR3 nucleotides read TGTGCCAGCAGTGAACGGACCGGTAGCAATCAGCCCCAGCATTTT. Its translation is CASSERTGSNQPQHF.